This TCR beta chain emerged from a study of blood T cells in healthy people across ages. On this clonotype itself: Its cognate antigen is unknown.

Broader study findings: One million T cells yielded diversity estimates that were considered underestimates.

Trimming removed 6 bases at V and 0 bases at J, with 12 bases between. This CDR3 is built from 14 residues. Together with a sample-barcoded 5' primer, a J-beta primer mix was included in a second PCR lasting about 7 to 11 cycles. TCRdb re-derived calls from the 5' RACE reads in MiXCR, one entry per CDR3 protein. The sample carries around 1,600,000 distinct CDR3 sequences, 35% to 45% recorded once. Sequenced material: blood. The TCR originated in a woman aged 18-30 years in good health. J is TRBJ2-7 and V is TRBV12-3 or TRBV12-4; a weak D match, TRBD2 (5 bases). In nucleotides, the CDR3 is TGTGCCAGCAGGTCCTCGGGGAGCTCCTACGAGCAGTACTTC. This codes for CASRSSGSSYEQYF.